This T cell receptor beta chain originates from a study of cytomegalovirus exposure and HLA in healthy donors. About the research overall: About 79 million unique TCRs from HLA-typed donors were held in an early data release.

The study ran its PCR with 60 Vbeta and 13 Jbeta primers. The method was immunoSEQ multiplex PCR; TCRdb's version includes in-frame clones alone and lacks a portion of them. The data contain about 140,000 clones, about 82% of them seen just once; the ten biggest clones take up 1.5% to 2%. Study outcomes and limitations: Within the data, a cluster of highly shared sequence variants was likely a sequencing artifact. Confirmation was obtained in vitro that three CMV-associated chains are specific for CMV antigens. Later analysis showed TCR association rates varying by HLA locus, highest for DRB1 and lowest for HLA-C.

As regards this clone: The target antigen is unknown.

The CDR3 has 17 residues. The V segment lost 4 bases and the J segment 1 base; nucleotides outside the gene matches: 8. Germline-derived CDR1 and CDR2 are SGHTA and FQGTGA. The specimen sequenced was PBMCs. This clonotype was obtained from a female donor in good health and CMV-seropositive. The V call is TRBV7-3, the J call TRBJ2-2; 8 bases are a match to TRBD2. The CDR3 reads CASSSWGSGGNTGELFF. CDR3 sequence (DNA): TGTGCCAGCAGCTCATGGGGGAGCGGGGGGAACACCGGGGAGCTGTTTTTT.